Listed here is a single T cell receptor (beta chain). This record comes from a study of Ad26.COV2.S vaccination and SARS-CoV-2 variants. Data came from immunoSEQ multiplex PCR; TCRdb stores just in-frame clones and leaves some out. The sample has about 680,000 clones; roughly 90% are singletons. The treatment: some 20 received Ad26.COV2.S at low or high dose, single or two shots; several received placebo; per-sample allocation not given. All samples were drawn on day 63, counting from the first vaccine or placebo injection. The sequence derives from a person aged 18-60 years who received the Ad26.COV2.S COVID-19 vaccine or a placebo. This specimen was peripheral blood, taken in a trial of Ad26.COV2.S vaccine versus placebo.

In DNA, the CDR3 is TGTGCCAGCAGCTTAGAGACAGGGGTCGACTATGGCTACACCTTC. Residues: CASSLETGVDYGYTF. This sequence joins TRBV7-2 and TRBJ1-2, with 8 bases lining up with TRBD1. This CDR3 has 15 residues. V dropped 1 base and J dropped 3; count of bases not matched to a gene: 4. The germline V gene encodes CDR1 SGHTA and CDR2 FQGNSA.